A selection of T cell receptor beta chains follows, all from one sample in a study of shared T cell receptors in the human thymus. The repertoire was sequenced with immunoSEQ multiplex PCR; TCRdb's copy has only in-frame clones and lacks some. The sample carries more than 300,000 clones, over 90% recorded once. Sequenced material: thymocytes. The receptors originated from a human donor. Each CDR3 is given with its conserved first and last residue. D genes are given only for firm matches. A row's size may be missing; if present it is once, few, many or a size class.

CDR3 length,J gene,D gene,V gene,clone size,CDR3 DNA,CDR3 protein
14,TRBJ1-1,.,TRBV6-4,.,TGTGCCAGCAGGACGGGGCACATGAACACTGAAGCTTTCTTT,CASRTGHMNTEAFF
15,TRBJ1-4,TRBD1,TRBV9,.,TGTGCCAGCAGCGGACGACAGGGGACTAATGAAAAACTGTTTTTT,CASSGRQGTNEKLFF
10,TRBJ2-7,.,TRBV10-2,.,TGCGCCAGCAGTGATCACGAGCAGTACTTC,CASSDHEQYF
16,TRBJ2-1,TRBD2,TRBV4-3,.,TGCGCCAGCAGCCCGATAGCGGGCAAGACTTACAATGAGCAGTTCTTC,CASSPIAGKTYNEQFF
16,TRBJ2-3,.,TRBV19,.,TGTGCCAGTAGTATACGAAGCGGGCCTAGCACAGATACGCAGTATTTT,CASSIRSGPSTDTQYF
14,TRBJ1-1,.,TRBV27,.,TGTGCCAGCAGTTTATATCCCTTGAACACTGAAGCTTTCTTT,CASSLYPLNTEAFF
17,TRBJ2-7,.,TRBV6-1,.,TGTGCCAGCAGTGAACACGAGATGAGGGCCTTAACCCACGAGCAGTGCTTC,CASSEHEMRALTHEQCF
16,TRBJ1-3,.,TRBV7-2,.,TGTGCCAGCCAGCCCTTCCAGGGCTACTCTGGAAACACCATATATTTT,CASQPFQGYSGNTIYF
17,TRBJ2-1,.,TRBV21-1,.,TGTGCCAGCAGGCGACTAGCGGGAGGGGGGCGGTACAATGAGCAGTTCTTC,CASRRLAGGGRYNEQFF
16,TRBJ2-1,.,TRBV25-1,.,TGTGCCAGCAGTGAATGGGGGGCTAGCGGTTACAATGAGCAGTTCTTC,CASSEWGASGYNEQFF
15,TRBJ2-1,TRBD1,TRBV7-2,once,TGTGCCAGCAGCACTACGACAGGGATCTACAATGAGCAGTTCTTC,CASSTTTGIYNEQFF
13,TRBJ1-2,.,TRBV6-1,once,TGTGCCAGCAGTGAAGAGGGTCACTATGGCTACACCTTC,CASSEEGHYGYTF
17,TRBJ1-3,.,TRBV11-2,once,TGTGCCAGCAGCTTAGGGGAAGGGGGGTTTGGCGTCAACACCATATATTTT,CASSLGEGGFGVNTIYF
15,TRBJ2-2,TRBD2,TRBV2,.,TGTGCCAGCAGACCTAACCCGGGAGGGACCGGGGAGCTGTTTTTT,CASRPNPGGTGELFF
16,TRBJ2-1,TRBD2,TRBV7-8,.,TGTGCCAGCAGCATTAGACTAGCAGCTTCCTACAATGAGCAGTTCTTC,CASSIRLAASYNEQFF
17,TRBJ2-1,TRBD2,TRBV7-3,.,TGTGCCAGCAGCTTAATTAGGTTGGCGGGAGCCTCCGGTGAGCAGTTCTTC,CASSLIRLAGASGEQFF
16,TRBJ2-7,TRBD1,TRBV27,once,TGTGCCAGCCACAGGGGGGACACCATTAGCTCCTACGAGCAGTACTTC,CASHRGDTISSYEQYF
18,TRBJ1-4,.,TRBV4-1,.,TGCGCCAGCAGCCAAGACACAGGGACCCCTTCAACTAATGAAAAACTGTTTTTT,CASSQDTGTPSTNEKLFF
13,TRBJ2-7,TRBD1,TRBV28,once,TGTGCCAGCAGTCCTCGACAGGGCGGAGAGCAGTACTTC,CASSPRQGGEQYF
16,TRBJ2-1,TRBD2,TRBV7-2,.,TGTGCCAGCAGCTTAGGACTAGCGGGAGGTTACAATGAGCAGTTCTTC,CASSLGLAGGYNEQFF
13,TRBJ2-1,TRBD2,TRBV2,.,TGTGCCAGCAAGGGACTAGGCTACAATGAGCAGTTCTTC,CASKGLGYNEQFF
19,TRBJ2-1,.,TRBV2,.,TGTGCCAGCAGTGAAGAAAGGGAACAAATTCTCTACTCCTACAATGAGCAGTTCTTC,CASSEEREQILYSYNEQFF
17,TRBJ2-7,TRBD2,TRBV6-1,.,TGTGCCAGCAGTGGCCGACTAGCGGGAGGTATCTCCTACGAGCAGTACTTC,CASSGRLAGGISYEQYF
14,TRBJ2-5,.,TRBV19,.,TGTGCCAGTAGTTCCCGGACCCTGGGGAAGACCCAGTACTTC,CASSSRTLGKTQYF
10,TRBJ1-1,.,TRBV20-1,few,TGCAGTGCCCTCAACACTGAAGCTTTCTTT,CSALNTEAFF
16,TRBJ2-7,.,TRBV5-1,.,TGCGCCAGCAGCTCTGACGTTGGGTCAGAGGCCTACGAGCAGTACTTC,CASSSDVGSEAYEQYF
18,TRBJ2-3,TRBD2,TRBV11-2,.,TGTGCCAGCAGCTTCCGGACTAGCGGGAGGTGGGGTTCAGATACGCAGTATTTT,CASSFRTSGRWGSDTQYF
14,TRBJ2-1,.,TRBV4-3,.,TGCGCCAGCAGCTCTCTTTCGAGCGGCAATGAGCAGTTCTTC,CASSSLSSGNEQFF
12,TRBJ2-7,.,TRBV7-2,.,TGTGCCAGCAGCTCCGCCTCCTACGAGCAGTACTTC,CASSSASYEQYF
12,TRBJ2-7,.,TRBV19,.,TGTGCCACCCAGGGACTCCAGTACGAGCAGTACTTC,CATQGLQYEQYF
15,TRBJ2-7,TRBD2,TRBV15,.,TGTGCCACCGCACCGTGCAAGCGGGAGGGAGGAGAGCAGTACTTC,CATAPCKREGGEQYF
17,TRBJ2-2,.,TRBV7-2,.,TGTGCCAGCAGCTTAGTAGGGGCCGAGTTGAACACCGGGGAGCTGTTTTTT,CASSLVGAELNTGELFF
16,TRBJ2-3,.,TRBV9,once,TGTGCCAGCAGCGCGGGTCGACTGGACGGGTGGGATACGCAGTATTTT,CASSAGRLDGWDTQYF
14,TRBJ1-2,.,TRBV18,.,TGTGCCAGCTCACCATTCGGCAGTCGATATGGCTACACCTTC,CASSPFGSRYGYTF
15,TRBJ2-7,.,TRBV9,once,TGTGCCAGCAGCTCTCATCCAGGGGGGCCCGGGGAGCAGTACTTC,CASSSHPGGPGEQYF
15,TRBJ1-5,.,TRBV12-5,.,TGTGCTAGTGCCTCGGGGTTCTATAGCAATCAGCCCCAGCATTTT,CASASGFYSNQPQHF
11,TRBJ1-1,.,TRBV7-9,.,TGTGCCAGCGTCCCGGGGAGTGAAGCTTTCTTT,CASVPGSEAFF
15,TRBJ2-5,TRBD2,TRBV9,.,TGTGCCAGCAGTTGGGGCAGGGAGGGCCAAGAGACCCAGTACTTC,CASSWGREGQETQYF
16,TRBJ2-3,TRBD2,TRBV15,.,TGTGCCACCAGCCTCGACGGGGAGGGCCTCACAGATACGCAGTATTTT,CATSLDGEGLTDTQYF
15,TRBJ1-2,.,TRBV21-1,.,TGTGCCAGCAGCCTCAAGGGTCAGGAGGTCTATGGCTACACCTTC,CASSLKGQEVYGYTF
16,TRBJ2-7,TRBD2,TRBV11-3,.,TGTGCCAGCAGCTTGGCAGCGGGAGGGCCTCCCTACGAGCAGTACTTC,CASSLAAGGPPYEQYF
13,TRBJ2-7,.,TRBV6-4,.,TGTGCCAGCAGTGAAGACGGGATGCACGAGCAGTACTTC,CASSEDGMHEQYF
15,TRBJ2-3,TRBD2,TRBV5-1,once,TGCGCCAGCAGCTTGCTGCGGGAGTTGGGAGATACGCAGTATTTT,CASSLLRELGDTQYF
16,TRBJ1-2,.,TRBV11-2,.,TGTGCCAGCAGCAAATTAAGAGACACTCCCAACTATGGCTACACCTTC,CASSKLRDTPNYGYTF
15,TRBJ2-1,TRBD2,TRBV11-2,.,TGTGCCAGCAGCTTAATTTACAGCGGGATAAATGAGCAGTTCTTC,CASSLIYSGINEQFF
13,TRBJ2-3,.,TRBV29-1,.,TGCAGCGTCGATATGGGTTCCACAGATACGCAGTATTTT,CSVDMGSTDTQYF